This T cell receptor beta chain was recovered during a study of cytomegalovirus exposure and HLA in healthy donors. Study-level points and caveats: Reportedly, HLA-A and HLA-B alleles of most subjects were accurately predicted from TCR beta. In vitro confirmation showed three CMV-associated chains to be CMV antigen specific. The authors listed around 150 TCR beta chains as cytomegalovirus-associated.

PCR involved 60 Vbeta and 13 Jbeta primers. Method: immunoSEQ multiplex PCR; TCRdb's copy keeps in-frame clones and lacks some. The table includes around 94,000 clones, roughly 80% detected once. With respect to this clone: Its cognate antigen is unknown.

V was cut by 0 bases and J by 6 bases, with 20 bases left in between. Germline CDR1 reads SGDLS; CDR2 reads YYNGEE. The CDR3 extends over 17 amino acids. The clonotype comes from a man aged 40-55 years in good health and CMV-seronegative. The chain has TRBV9 and TRBJ2-3, with D possibly being TRBD2 (7 bases). Sample: PBMCs. As DNA, the CDR3 is TGTGCCAGCAGCGTAGAGGAGACTGCGGGGGCAGGGGATACGCAGTATTTT. This encodes CASSVEETAGAGDTQYF. The whole variable domain, remainder taken from reference TRBV9 and TRBJ2-3, is DSGVTQTPKHLITATGQRVTLRCSPRSGDLSVYWYQQSLDQGLQFLIQYYNGEERAKGNILERFSAQQFPDLHSELNLSSLELGDSALYFCASSVEETAGAGDTQYFGPGTRLTVL.